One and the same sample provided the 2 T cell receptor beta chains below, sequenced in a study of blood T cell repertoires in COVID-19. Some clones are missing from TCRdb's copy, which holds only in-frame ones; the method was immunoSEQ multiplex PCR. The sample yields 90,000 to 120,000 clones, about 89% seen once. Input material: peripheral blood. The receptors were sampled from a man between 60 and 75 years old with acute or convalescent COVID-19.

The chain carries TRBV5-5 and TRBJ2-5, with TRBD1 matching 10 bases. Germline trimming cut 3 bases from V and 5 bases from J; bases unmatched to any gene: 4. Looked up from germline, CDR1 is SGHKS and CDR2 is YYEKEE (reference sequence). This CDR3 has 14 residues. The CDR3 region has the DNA TGTGCCAGCAGCTCGGGACAGGGGAGGGAGACCCAGTACTTC. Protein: CASSSGQGRETQYF.

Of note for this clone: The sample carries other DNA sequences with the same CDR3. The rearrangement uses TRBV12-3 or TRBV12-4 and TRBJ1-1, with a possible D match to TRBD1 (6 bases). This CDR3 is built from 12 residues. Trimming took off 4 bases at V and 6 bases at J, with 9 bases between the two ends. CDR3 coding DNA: TGTGCCAGCAGTTACAGGGCGGCTGAAGCTTTCTTT. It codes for CASSYRAAEAFF.